The source of this TCR beta chain is a study of OX40 agonist ivuxolimab in advanced cancers. Collection of blood occurred at baseline, at cycle 4 day 1, and at cycle 7 day 1. The ends were cut back, 5 bases at V and 5 bases at J, with 11 bases in the middle. Germline loops: CDR1 SGHTA, CDR2 FQGNSA. The CDR3 has 13 amino acids. The method was immunoSEQ multiplex PCR; TCRdb's version includes in-frame clones alone and lacks a portion of them. In the table there are under 95,000 clones, around 86% of which are singletons. The clonotype originates from an adult with an advanced solid tumor such as melanoma, head and neck, liver or kidney cancer. The chain has TRBV7-2 and TRBJ2-3, with D maybe TRBD2 (5 bases). Specimen: CD4+ or CD8+ T cells sorted from blood, collected in a trial of the OX40 agonist ivuxolimab. This CDR3 reads CASSLRGRDTQYF. In DNA, the CDR3 is TGTGCCAGCAGCCTCCGGGGAAGAGATACGCAGTATTTT.